The next 14 T cell receptor beta chains were all read from a single sample in a study of blood T cell repertoires in COVID-19. Profiling relied on immunoSEQ multiplex PCR, and the TCRdb table lists in-frame clones only, not all of them. The sample has about 230,000 clones, just over 85% seen once. Sequencing used PBMCs or T cells enriched from blood (not recorded which). These receptor sequences come from a man younger than 35 who had recovered from COVID-19.

This clone was observed a handful of times. This chain uses TRBV19 with TRBJ1-1; 9 nucleotides line up with TRBD1. CDR1 LNHDA and CDR2 SQIVND come from the germline V gene (reference sequence). J gave up 4 bases and V 5 bases, and 5 bases lay outside the gene matches. The CDR3 consists of 14 residues. As DNA, the CDR3 is TGTGCCAGTAGTTGGGACAGGGTAAGCACTGAAGCTTTCTTT. Amino acids: CASSWDRVSTEAFF.

The V call is TRBV4-1, the J call TRBJ2-5; D is undetermined. Germline values: CDR1 MGHRA, CDR2 YSYEKL. Trimming cost V 1 base and J 1 base, with 16 bases left between them. The CDR3 runs to 17 residues. CDR3 DNA sequence: TGCGCCAGCAGCCAAGTTACTAACGTGGAGCTCCAAGAGACCCAGTACTTC. This encodes CASSQVTNVELQETQYF.

This chain uses TRBV12-3 or TRBV12-4 with TRBJ2-3; D gene unclear. Trimming removed 5 bases from V and 8 bases from J, with 5 bases in between. The CDR3 extends over 10 amino acids. The CDR3 DNA is TGTGCCAGCAGTCAATCTACGCAGTATTTT. This codes for CASSQSTQYF.

A single count supports this clone. The genes are TRBV28 and TRBJ1-4; TRBD1 aligns across 7 bases. The CDR3 sequence is 18 residues long. Germline values: CDR1 MDHEN, CDR2 SYDVKM. The V gene end was trimmed by 6 bases and the J gene end by 2 bases; junction bases not matched to a gene: 15. The CDR3 here is CASSQYFQGVGTNEKLFF. The DNA for the CDR3 is TGTGCCAGCAGCCAATATTTTCAGGGGGTGGGGACTAATGAAAAACTGTTTTTT.

The V and J genes are TRBV27 and TRBJ1-5, with a possible D match to TRBD1 (5 bases). Deletions cut 6 bases from V and 0 bases from J, with 15 bases between. The germline gives CDR1 MNHEY, CDR2 SMNVEV (reference sequence). CDR3 length equals 16 residues. This chain's CDR3 is CASSLMGGNSNQPQHF. CDR3 DNA sequence: TGTGCCAGCAGCCTCATGGGGGGTAATAGCAATCAGCCCCAGCATTTT.

The chain links TRBV5-6 to TRBJ1-5; tentatively, D is TRBD1 (5 bases). V was cut by 4 bases and J by 6 bases, with 8 bases left in between. Germline V CDR1 and CDR2: SGHDT, YYEEEE. The CDR3 sequence is 12 residues long. CDR3 sequence (DNA): TGTGCCAGCAGCGGCGGGGGTCAGCCCCAGCATTTT. Its translation: CASSGGGQPQHF.

The V and J genes are TRBV27 and TRBJ2-1; 11 nucleotides agree with TRBD2. The germline gives CDR1 MNHEY, CDR2 SMNVEV (reference sequence). Trimming took 7 bases from V and 4 from J; bases not matched to a gene: 3. The CDR3 sequence is 14 residues long. DNA of the CDR3: TGTGCCAGCACTAGCGGGGGGACATACAATGAGCAGTTCTTC. Translation: CASTSGGTYNEQFF.

This chain links TRBV7-9 with TRBJ1-2, with 10 bases identical to TRBD1. The CDR3 totals 16 residues. Looked up from germline, CDR1 is SEHNR and CDR2 is FQNEAQ (reference sequence). V gave up 8 bases and J gave up 8 bases; unmatched junction bases: 17. CDR3 coding DNA: TGTGCCAGCGAATGGCGGGGACAGGGGTTTGGGATCGGCTACACCTTC. This translates into CASEWRGQGFGIGYTF.

The chain recombines TRBV11-2 with TRBJ1-6; D remains unclear. Trimming shortened V by 0 bases and J by 0 bases, and 12 bases separated the two germline ends. The length of the CDR3 is 18 residues. Germline CDR1 and CDR2: SGHAT and FQNNGV. CDR3 nucleotides: TGTGCCAGCAGCTTAGATCGGTCACCGTACTCCTATAATTCACCCCTCCACTTT. This codes for CASSLDRSPYSYNSPLHF.

This rearrangement joins TRBV2 to TRBJ1-1, with TRBD1 matching 10 bases. CDR1 is SNHLY, CDR2 FYNNEI, per germline. Trimming removed 6 bases from V and 1 base from J; junction bases left unmatched: 5. The CDR3 totals 15 residues. The CDR3 coding sequence is TGTGCCAGCAGAAGACAGGGGGCTGGGAACACTGAAGCTTTCTTT. As protein: CASRRQGAGNTEAFF.

The V gene is TRBV11-2, the J gene TRBJ1-1; D call uncertain. The V and J ends lost 5 bases and 0 bases respectively, with 16 bases between them. This CDR3 spans 16 amino acids. The germline CDR1 and CDR2 sequences are SGHAT and FQNNGV. In DNA, the CDR3 is TGTGCCAGCAGCCTCCTCCCGTGGAGGGTGAACACTGAAGCTTTCTTT. Residues: CASSLLPWRVNTEAFF.

The chain combines TRBV7-2 with TRBJ1-2; D gene ambiguous. The CDR3 extends over 13 amino acids. From germline, CDR1 is SGHTA and CDR2 FQGNSA. Between the trimmed V and J ends, which lost 1 base and 6 bases, there was a span of 9 bases. CDR3 DNA: TGTGCCAGCAGCTTAGGTAACGGGAATGGCTACACCTTC. As protein: CASSLGNGNGYTF.

The chain employs TRBV30 and TRBJ1-4; D uncertain. This CDR3 region has 13 residues. Germline CDR1 and CDR2: GTSNPN and SVGIG (reference sequence). V lost 4 bases, J lost 1 base, and 7 bases lay in between. The CDR3 nucleotides are TGTGCCTGGACCTCCAGAACTAATGAAAAACTGTTTTTT. Translation: CAWTSRTNEKLFF.

The CDR3 sequence: CAIGGMGAGKSPNYGYTF. CDR3 DNA sequence: TGTGCCATTGGAGGGATGGGCGCAGGGAAATCTCCTAACTATGGCTACACCTTC. The chain couples TRBV19 to TRBJ1-2; TRBD1 is a possible D gene (5 bases). The ends were cut back, 10 bases at V and 0 bases at J, with 27 bases in the middle. The germline gives CDR1 LNHDA, CDR2 SQIVND (reference sequence). This CDR3 contains 18 residues.